A selection of T cell receptor beta chains follows, all from one sample in a study of blood T cell repertoires in COVID-19. Repertoires were generated with immunoSEQ multiplex PCR, while TCRdb's copy carries only in-frame clones and drops some. The top ten hold around 1.9% of the sample, which has 95,000 to 100,000 clones, around 85% seen once. Material: peripheral blood. The receptor source for this set is a woman in her seventies with active or convalescent COVID-19. The CDR3 runs from the conserved cysteine through the conserved F or W. The D gene is left open where the match is weak. Clone size, where shown, is once, few, many, or a class for clones that have expanded.

V gene	clone size	D gene	J gene	CDR3 DNA	CDR3 protein
TRBV5-4	.	TRBD1	TRBJ1-2	TGTGCCAGCAGGCGGGACAGGGCTAACTATGGCTACACCTTC	CASRRDRANYGYTF
TRBV6-6	.	TRBD1	TRBJ2-7	TGTGCCAGCAGTTACTCAGGACAGGGGCCGTACGAGCAGTACTTC	CASSYSGQGPYEQYF
TRBV5-1	few	.	TRBJ1-2	TGCGCCAGCAGCTTGGTCGGAACAGAGTATGACTACACCTTC	CASSLVGTEYDYTF
TRBV9	.	TRBD1	TRBJ2-7	TGTGCCAGCAGCGTAAGTTGGGGGACAGTCGCCTACGAGCAGTACTTC	CASSVSWGTVAYEQYF
TRBV7-9	.	TRBD2	TRBJ2-5	TGTGCCAGCAGCAGGACTAGCGGGGCCCGGTACCAAGAGACCCAGTACTTC	CASSRTSGARYQETQYF
TRBV6-1	.	.	TRBJ1-5	TGTGCCAGCAGTGAGGGGGGATGGAGCAATCAGCCCCAGCATTTT	CASSEGGWSNQPQHF
TRBV9	.	TRBD1	TRBJ2-5	TGTGCCAGCAGCGTAGGCCCGACAGGGGGGAGTGGAGAGACCCAGTACTTC	CASSVGPTGGSGETQYF
TRBV11-2	few	.	TRBJ1-2	TGTGCCAGCAGCTTAGAGGCAGGGGCTAACTATGGCTACACCTTC	CASSLEAGANYGYTF
TRBV7-9	.	TRBD1	TRBJ2-2	TGTGCCAGCAGCTTAGGACAGGGGCCTTACACCGGGGAGCTGTTTTTT	CASSLGQGPYTGELFF
TRBV4-1	few	.	TRBJ1-1	TGCGCCAGCAGCCACGTCAGGGGTAGGAACACTGAAGCTTTCTTT	CASSHVRGRNTEAFF
TRBV19	.	TRBD1	TRBJ1-4	TGTGCCAGTAGGACAGGGGGCGCAGATGAAAAACTGTTTTTT	CASRTGGADEKLFF
TRBV7-2	.	.	TRBJ2-6	TGTGCCAGCAGCTTAGTAACAGGGAGTAGTGGGGCCAACGTCCTGACTTTC	CASSLVTGSSGANVLTF
TRBV5-1	.	.	TRBJ2-2	TGCGCCAGCAGCCCCCAACAGGGCACCGGGGAGCTGTTTTTT	CASSPQQGTGELFF
TRBV10-2	once	.	TRBJ1-1	TGCGCCAGCAGTGATTTCGACAGGAGAGGAACTGAAGCTTTCTTT	CASSDFDRRGTEAFF
TRBV6-5	.	.	TRBJ1-5	TGTGCCAGCAGTTACTCCGCAGACAATCAGCCCCAGCATTTT	CASSYSADNQPQHF
TRBV7-2	once	.	TRBJ2-1	TGTGCCAGCAGCCTAGACAGATACAATGAGCAGTTCTTC	CASSLDRYNEQFF
TRBV20-1	.	.	TRBJ1-5	TGCAGTGCTAGTCGGGGTCTGGGGGCCAATCAGCCCCAGCATTTT	CSASRGLGANQPQHF
TRBV6-5	.	.	TRBJ2-3	TGTGCCAGCGGAGCCCGTCGGGGGGCGAGGGATACGCAGTATTTT	CASGARRGARDTQYF
TRBV6-5	.	.	TRBJ1-5	TGTGCCAGCAGAGACAGGAACAATCAGCCCCAGCATTTT	CASRDRNNQPQHF
TRBV7-2	.	TRBD2	TRBJ2-5	TGTGCCAGCAGCTTCCAGCGGGGGCAAGAGACCCAGTACTTC	CASSFQRGQETQYF
TRBV28	.	.	TRBJ2-7	TGTGCCAGCATGGTTGGCGGCTACGAGCAGTACTTC	CASMVGGYEQYF
TRBV6-6	.	TRBD1	TRBJ1-5	TGTGCCAGCACCGGGGGACAGTATAGCAATCAGCCCCAGCATTTT	CASTGGQYSNQPQHF
TRBV4-2	.	.	TRBJ1-4	TGTGCCAGCAGCCTAAACAGGGCCCCTAATGAAAAACTGTTTTTT	CASSLNRAPNEKLFF
TRBV24-1	.	.	TRBJ1-4	TGTGCCACCAGTGAAGCCAATAATGAAAAACTGTTTTTT	CATSEANNEKLFF
TRBV5-4	.	.	TRBJ2-2	TGTGCCAGCAGCTTACTGGAGCAATACACCGGGGAGCTGTTTTTT	CASSLLEQYTGELFF
TRBV18	.	.	TRBJ2-5	TGTGCCAGCTCACCACCGAGCCAAGAGACCCAGTACTTC	CASSPPSQETQYF
TRBV5-1	.	.	TRBJ2-5	TGCGCCAGCTCGCCGCAGCAAGAGACCCAGTACTTC	CASSPQQETQYF
TRBV2	.	TRBD1	TRBJ1-5	TGTGCCAGCAGAGGACAGGTTAATCAGCCCCAGCATTTT	CASRGQVNQPQHF
TRBV19	.	.	TRBJ1-5	TGTGCCAGTAGTATCGGAGCGACAGGAGATAGCAATCAGCCCCAGCATTTT	CASSIGATGDSNQPQHF
TRBV7-2	.	TRBD1	TRBJ1-2	TGTGCCAGCAGCTTAGTTGGGACAGCGACTAACTATGGCTACACCTTC	CASSLVGTATNYGYTF
TRBV7-8	few	.	TRBJ1-4	TGTGCCAGCAGCTTAGTCAGGGCCGAAAAACTGTTTTTT	CASSLVRAEKLFF
TRBV27	.	TRBD1	TRBJ2-3	TGTGCCAGCAGTTCACACTGGACAGGGAGCACAGATACGCAGTATTTT	CASSSHWTGSTDTQYF
TRBV12-5	.	.	TRBJ1-2	TGTGCTAGTGGCAATAACTATGGCTACACCTTC	CASGNNYGYTF
TRBV2	once	.	TRBJ1-6	TGTGCCAGCAGTGAAGGACAGGTTCAGTATAATTCACCCCTCCACTTT	CASSEGQVQYNSPLHF
TRBV7-2	.	.	TRBJ2-5	TGTGCCAGCAGCTTAGCGGGAGTCATGGAGACCCAGTACTTC	CASSLAGVMETQYF
TRBV29-1	.	.	TRBJ1-2	TGCAGCGTTGTGGAGGGGAACTATGGCTACACCTTC	CSVVEGNYGYTF
TRBV11-2	.	.	TRBJ2-7	TGTGCCAGCAGCTTAGAGAGGACAGCATCCTACGAGCAGTACTTC	CASSLERTASYEQYF
TRBV7-2	.	TRBD2	TRBJ2-1	TGTGCCAGCAGCTTAAAGGGGACTAGCGGGGGTAGGGAGTTCTTC	CASSLKGTSGGREFF
TRBV19	.	TRBD1	TRBJ2-6	TGTGCCAGTAGTCCCTGGACAGGGATCGAAACTGGGGCCAACGTCCTGACTTTC	CASSPWTGIETGANVLTF
TRBV5-1	.	.	TRBJ2-7	TGCGCCAGCAGCTTGGACCCCAGCTCCTACGAGCAGTACTTC	CASSLDPSSYEQYF
TRBV4-1	.	.	TRBJ1-2	TGCGCCAGCAGCCACGGGGCCAGGAGGAGGGATGGCTACACCTTC	CASSHGARRRDGYTF
TRBV5-6	once	.	TRBJ1-1	TGTGCCAGCAGCCACCGGGACGGGGGATTGAAAGCTGAAGCTTTCTTT	CASSHRDGGLKAEAFF
TRBV21-1	.	.	TRBJ2-7	TGTGCCAGCAGCAAAGGAGGCGGACAGGGTATTTCCTACGAGCAGTACTTC	CASSKGGGQGISYEQYF
TRBV3-1/TRBV3-2	.	TRBD2	TRBJ2-7	TGTGCCAGCAGCCATCTGGGAGGGAACGAGCAGTACTTC	CASSHLGGNEQYF
TRBV27	.	TRBD1	TRBJ1-1	TGTGCCAGCAGCCGGACAGGGGGCGAAGCTTTCTTT	CASSRTGGEAFF
TRBV2	.	.	TRBJ1-3	TGTGCCAGCTCTTTTCAGATCGGAAACACCATATATTTT	CASSFQIGNTIYF
TRBV6-2/TRBV6-3	.	.	TRBJ2-7	TGTGCCAGCAGTTGGAGTCTTGGCAGGGGCCGTTTTTCCTACGAGCAGTACTTC	CASSWSLGRGRFSYEQYF
TRBV19	.	TRBD1	TRBJ2-1	TGTGCCAGTAGTATAGGGTTGTGGGACAGGGTCGTAAATGAGCAGTTCTTC	CASSIGLWDRVVNEQFF
TRBV11-3	.	TRBD2	TRBJ2-3	TGTGCCAGCAGCTTAGTCCGACTAGCGGGAGGCTTTGGCACAGATACGCAGTATTTT	CASSLVRLAGGFGTDTQYF
TRBV9	.	.	TRBJ2-5	TGTGCCAGCAGCGTAGGTCAGGTTCAAGAGACCCAGTACTTC	CASSVGQVQETQYF
TRBV30	.	.	TRBJ2-2	TGTGCCTGGATCAGACAGGGCGGGGACACCGGGGAGCTGTTTTTT	CAWIRQGGDTGELFF
TRBV7-9	.	TRBD1	TRBJ1-6	TGTGCCAGCAGTCCCCGGGACAGGGCTTCACCCCTCCACTTT	CASSPRDRASPLHF
TRBV11-3	.	TRBD1	TRBJ1-2	TGTGCCAGCAGCCCATCCGCGGGACAGGGGGCGAATATCTATGGCTACACCTTC	CASSPSAGQGANIYGYTF
TRBV5-4	.	.	TRBJ1-2	TGTGCCAGCAGCTTGGTTCAGGGAGGCAACTATGGCTACACCTTC	CASSLVQGGNYGYTF
TRBV5-1	.	TRBD1	TRBJ2-3	TGCGCCAGCAGCTTGGGAGGGACAGCGTTCACAGATACGCAGTATTTT	CASSLGGTAFTDTQYF
TRBV19	.	.	TRBJ1-4	TGTGCCAGTAGTATCTCCAGGGCTGAAAAACTGTTTTTT	CASSISRAEKLFF
TRBV7-3	.	TRBD1	TRBJ1-5	TGTGCCAGCAGCCCGAACAGGGGTCAGGAACAGCCCCAGCATTTT	CASSPNRGQEQPQHF
TRBV28	.	TRBD2	TRBJ2-1	TGTGCCAGCAGCGGCGGGGGGGCGGTTGTTAATGAGCAGTTCTTC	CASSGGGAVVNEQFF
TRBV7-2	.	.	TRBJ1-4	TGTGCCAGCAGCTTAGCTATCCGGGAAAAACTGTTTTTT	CASSLAIREKLFF